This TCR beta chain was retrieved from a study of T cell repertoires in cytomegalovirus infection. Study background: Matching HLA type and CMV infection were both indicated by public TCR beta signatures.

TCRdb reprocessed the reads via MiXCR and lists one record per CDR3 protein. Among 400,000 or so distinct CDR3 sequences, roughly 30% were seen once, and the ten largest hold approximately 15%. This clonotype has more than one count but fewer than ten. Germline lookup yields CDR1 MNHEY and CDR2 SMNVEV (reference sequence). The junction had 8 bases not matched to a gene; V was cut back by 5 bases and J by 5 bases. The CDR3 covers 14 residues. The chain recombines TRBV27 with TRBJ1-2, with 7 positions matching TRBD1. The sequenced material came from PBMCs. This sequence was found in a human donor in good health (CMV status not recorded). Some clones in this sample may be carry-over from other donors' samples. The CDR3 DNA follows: TGTGCCAGCAGTCCGCTCGACAGGGTGTATGGCTACACCTTC. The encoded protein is CASSPLDRVYGYTF.